This TCR beta chain derives from a study of Graves' ophthalmopathy and Graves' hyperthyroidism. Germline loops: CDR1 SGHTS, CDR2 YDEGEE. The CDR3 is 15 residues long. V was cut by 6 bases and J by 0 bases, with 12 bases left in between. Researchers took RNA transcripts and amplified TCR beta CDR3 regions from them. First-round RT-PCR used HTBI primers; second-round multiplex PCR followed. TCRdb redid the calling of the multiplex PCR reads with MiXCR, one entry per CDR3 protein. The sample holds roughly 1.1 million distinct CDR3 sequences, roughly 35% seen once. This clonotype showed up just a few times.

V usage is TRBV5-8 and J usage is TRBJ2-2; D gene unclear. This sequence was found in an adult man with Graves' hyperthyroidism. Sequencing input: peripheral blood or thyroid tissue (not recorded which). CDR3 protein: CASTRSPTNTGELFF. DNA of the CDR3: TGTGCCAGCACCCGATCGCCGACGAACACCGGGGAGCTGTTTTTT.